This T cell receptor (beta chain) comes out of a study of blood T cell repertoires in COVID-19. The germline V and J ends were trimmed by 4 bases and 2 bases, with 12 bases remaining between them. The CDR3 contains 15 residues. Germline CDR1 and CDR2: LNHDA and SQIVND (reference sequence). This clone has only one observation. In the original workflow: Scientists estimated how many nucleated cells there were by amplifying reference gene primers. Some clones are missing from TCRdb's copy, which holds only in-frame ones; the method was immunoSEQ multiplex PCR. The DNA was the basis for D and trimming; V, J and clone size are from that table. In the table there are under 75,000 clones, about four fifths of which are singletons.

This clonotype originated in a man between 65 and 80 years old who had recovered from COVID-19. Source material: peripheral blood. The chain has TRBV19 and TRBJ1-5; TRBD1 might be the D (6 bases). DNA for the CDR3: TGTGCCAGTAGTACCCCAGGGGAAGGCAATCAGCCCCAGCATTTT. This codes for CASSTPGEGNQPQHF. The full variable domain, rest sourced from reference TRBV19 and TRBJ1-5, is DGGITQSPKYLFRKEGQNVTLSCEQNLNHDAMYWYRQDPGQGLRLIYYSQIVNDFQKGDIAEGYSVSREKKESFPLTVTSAQKNPTAFYLCASSTPGEGNQPQHFGDGTRLSIL.